This record looks at one T cell receptor (beta chain) sequence and its context. The entry originates in a study of Ad26.COV2.S vaccination and SARS-CoV-2 variants. Only in-frame clones appear in the TCRdb table, and some are missing; sequencing was by immunoSEQ multiplex PCR. This sample has 440,000 or so clones, with about 92% found just once. Treatment described: some 20 received Ad26.COV2.S at low or high dose, single or two shots; a few received placebo; per-sample allocation not given. All samples were drawn on day 63, counting from the first vaccine or placebo injection. CDR3 length: 17 amino acids. Germline V gene data show CDR1 as SGDLS and CDR2 as YYNGEE. V dropped 3 bases and J dropped 4; count of bases not matched to a gene: 10.

This clonotype was sampled from a person between 18 and 65 years old who received the Ad26.COV2.S COVID-19 vaccine or a placebo. V is TRBV9 and J is TRBJ2-2; 9 bases are a match to TRBD2. The specimen comprised peripheral blood, sampled in a trial of Ad26.COV2.S vaccine versus placebo. The CDR3 DNA sequence: TGTGCCAGCAGCGCCGCCCCGGCGGGAGGGGGCACCGGGGAGCTGTTTTTT. Translation gives CASSAAPAGGGTGELFF.